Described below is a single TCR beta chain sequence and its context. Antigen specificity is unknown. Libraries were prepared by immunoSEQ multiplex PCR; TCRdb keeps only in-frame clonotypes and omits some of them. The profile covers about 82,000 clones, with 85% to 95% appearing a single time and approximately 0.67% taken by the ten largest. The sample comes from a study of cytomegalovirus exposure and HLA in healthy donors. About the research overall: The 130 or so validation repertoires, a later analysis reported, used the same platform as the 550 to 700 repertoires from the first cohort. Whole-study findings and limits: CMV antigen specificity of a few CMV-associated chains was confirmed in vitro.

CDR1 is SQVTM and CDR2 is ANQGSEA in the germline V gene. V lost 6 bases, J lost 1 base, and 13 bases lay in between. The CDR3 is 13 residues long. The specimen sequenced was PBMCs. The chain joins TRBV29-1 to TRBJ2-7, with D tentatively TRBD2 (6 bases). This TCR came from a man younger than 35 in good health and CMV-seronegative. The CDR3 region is CSVVWTISYEQYF. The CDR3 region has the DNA TGCAGCGTCGTATGGACTATTTCCTACGAGCAGTACTTC.